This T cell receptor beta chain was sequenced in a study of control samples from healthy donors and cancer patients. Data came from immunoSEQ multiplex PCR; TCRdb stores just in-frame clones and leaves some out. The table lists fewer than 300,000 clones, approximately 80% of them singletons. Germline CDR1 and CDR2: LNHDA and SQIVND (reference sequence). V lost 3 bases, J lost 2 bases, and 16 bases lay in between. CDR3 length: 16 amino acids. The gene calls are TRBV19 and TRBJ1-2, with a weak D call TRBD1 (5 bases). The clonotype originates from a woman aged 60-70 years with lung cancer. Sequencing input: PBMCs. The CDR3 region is CASSISSTGGNYGYTF. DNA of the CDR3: TGTGCCAGTAGTATCTCCTCAACAGGAGGGAACTATGGCTACACCTTC.